The rows below give T cell receptor beta chains drawn from one sample of a study of blood T cell repertoires in COVID-19. Clones were read by immunoSEQ multiplex PCR, and TCRdb kept only the in-frame ones, dropping some. Found here are about 150,000 clones, around 90% of them singletons; the top ten hold approximately 0.95%. Material for sequencing was peripheral blood. The receptor source for this set is a woman between 45 and 60 years old with acute or convalescent COVID-19. The CDR3 runs from the conserved cysteine through the conserved F or W. D genes are given only for firm matches. Rows may omit the clone size; those that give it use once, few, many or a size class.

-	TRBV9	TRBJ2-7	-	TGTGCCAGCAGCCCCCAAGGCGTGACAGTATCTGACGAGCAGTACTTC	CASSPQGVTVSDEQYF
-	TRBV15	TRBJ1-2	TRBD1	TGTGCCACACTCGAAGACAGGGACGTTTATGCCTATGGCTACACCTTC	CATLEDRDVYAYGYTF
-	TRBV6-1	TRBJ2-1	-	TGTGCCAGCAGTGAAATGGGCAGGGGAGCCTACAATGAGCAGTTCTTC	CASSEMGRGAYNEQFF
-	TRBV7-2	TRBJ2-2	-	TGTGCCAGCACCCGGGGGACGAACACCGGGGAGCTGTTTTTT	CASTRGTNTGELFF
-	TRBV5-1	TRBJ2-1	TRBD2	TGCGCCAGCAGCCATGGACTAGCGGGAACCTACAATGAGCAGTTCTTC	CASSHGLAGTYNEQFF
-	TRBV24-1	TRBJ2-1	-	TGTGCCACCAGTGATTTCACAGAGACCTACAATGAGCAGTTCTTC	CATSDFTETYNEQFF
-	TRBV6-5	TRBJ1-2	-	TGTGCCAGCACCGTTTTGGGAGTGTCTGGCTACACCTTC	CASTVLGVSGYTF
-	TRBV7-2	TRBJ2-1	TRBD2	TGTGCCAGCAGCGAAACTCTAGCGGACAATGAGCAGTTCTTC	CASSETLADNEQFF
-	TRBV23-1	TRBJ2-3	TRBD1	TGCGCCAGCAGAACCTCCGACAGGGTCCCCGCGGATACGCAGTATTTT	CASRTSDRVPADTQYF
-	TRBV11-2	TRBJ2-3	-	TGTGCCAGCAGCCTCCTGACGGGGAGGTCTAGCACAGATACGCAGTATTTT	CASSLLTGRSSTDTQYF
-	TRBV5-1	TRBJ1-1	-	TGCGCCAGCAGCTTGGAACAGTACGCTGAAGCTTTCTTT	CASSLEQYAEAFF
few	TRBV9	TRBJ1-3	-	TGTGCCAGCAGCGTGGCATCTGGAAACACCATATATTTT	CASSVASGNTIYF
few	TRBV5-1	TRBJ1-5	-	TGCGCCAGCAGCACGGGGGAAAGAGGGCAGCCCCAGCATTTT	CASSTGERGQPQHF
-	TRBV5-8	TRBJ1-2	-	TGTGCCAGCAGCTTGCAGCTGGGGAGAGGTGGCTACACCTTC	CASSLQLGRGGYTF
-	TRBV5-4	TRBJ1-1	-	TGTGCCAGCAGCTTGGTGGGGGGAGGCGGCACTGAAGCTTTCTTT	CASSLVGGGGTEAFF
few	TRBV7-9	TRBJ2-7	TRBD1	TGTGCCAGCAGCTTCTTCCGGGACAGGGGGCTCTACGAGCAGTACTTC	CASSFFRDRGLYEQYF
-	TRBV3-1/TRBV3-2	TRBJ1-1	TRBD1	TGTGCCAGCAGCCAAGGACAGGGAGAAACTGAAGCTTTCTTT	CASSQGQGETEAFF
-	TRBV6-5	TRBJ1-1	-	TGTGCCAGCACACTGGACACGAAGAACACTGAAGCTTTCTTT	CASTLDTKNTEAFF
once	TRBV7-5	TRBJ1-4	-	TGTGCCAGAAGCTTAGTTTTTAGGGACAGCTTTAATGAAAAACTGTTTTTT	CARSLVFRDSFNEKLFF
-	TRBV19	TRBJ1-5	TRBD1	TGTGCCAGTACCGGGGACAGGAGGGATCAGCCCCAGCATTTT	CASTGDRRDQPQHF
-	TRBV5-1	TRBJ2-3	TRBD2	TGCGCCAGCAGCACGCGCCCAGCGGGAGCGAGCACAGATACGCAGTATTTT	CASSTRPAGASTDTQYF
-	TRBV29-1	TRBJ2-5	TRBD2	TGCAGCGTTGATTGGGGACTAGATCCCCGGGAGACCCAGTACTTC	CSVDWGLDPRETQYF
-	TRBV15	TRBJ2-7	TRBD1	TGTGCCACCAGCCCACGGACAGGGGGGTACGAGCAGTACTTC	CATSPRTGGYEQYF
-	TRBV28	TRBJ1-4	-	TGTGCCAGTATGACGGACTTTAATGAAAAACTGTTTTTT	CASMTDFNEKLFF
-	TRBV28	TRBJ1-5	TRBD1	TGTGCCAGCAGTTTGCCGGACTTTGGCCCGACAGGGAGCAATCAGCCCCAGCATTTT	CASSLPDFGPTGSNQPQHF
-	TRBV5-1	TRBJ2-3	-	TGCGCCAGCAACTTGGTGACAGGCACTAGCACAGATACGCAGTATTTT	CASNLVTGTSTDTQYF
-	TRBV28	TRBJ2-7	TRBD2	TGTGCCAGCAGTTTGGGGGGGAACTCCTACGAGCAGTACTTC	CASSLGGNSYEQYF
-	TRBV29-1	TRBJ1-1	-	TGCACCGTTACAGGGAGCTACACTGAAGCTTTCTTT	CTVTGSYTEAFF
-	TRBV1	TRBJ2-1	-	TGCACCAGCAGCCAAGATAGGACTAGCGGGAGGAGCAATGAGCAGTTCTTC	CTSSQDRTSGRSNEQFF
-	TRBV11-2	TRBJ2-7	-	TGTGCCAGCAGCTTAGGGCCTGACGAGCAGTACTTC	CASSLGPDEQYF
-	TRBV5-4	TRBJ2-7	TRBD2	TGTGCCAGCAGCGCTCCCGGGACTAGCTATTCGTACGAGCAGTACTTC	CASSAPGTSYSYEQYF
-	TRBV5-1	TRBJ2-5	TRBD1	TGCGCCAGCAGCTTTGAGGGGGCAGAGGCGGAGACCCAGTACTTC	CASSFEGAEAETQYF
-	TRBV29-1	TRBJ1-1	-	TGCAGCGTTCCAAGGGGCACTGAAGCTTTCTTT	CSVPRGTEAFF
few	TRBV27	TRBJ1-1	-	TGTGCCAGCAGTCAGCACAGGGCGAACACTGAAGCTTTCTTT	CASSQHRANTEAFF
once	TRBV9	TRBJ2-5	TRBD2	TGTGCCAGCAGCGTAGGAGCGGGAGGGCGGTTCGAGACCCAGTACTTC	CASSVGAGGRFETQYF
-	TRBV12-3/TRBV12-4	TRBJ2-7	TRBD2	TGTGCCAGCAGTTTAGTGGGGGGGGACGAGCAGTACTTC	CASSLVGGDEQYF